This T cell receptor beta chain is drawn from a study of shared clonotypes between healthy human individuals. CDR1 is LNHDA and CDR2 is SQIVND in the germline V gene (reference sequence). V was trimmed by 5 bases and J by 6 bases, leaving 11 bases between them. The CDR3 runs 13 residues. This clone was seen a single time. Sorted-subset replicate PCRs used 200 ng DNA, tens of thousands of T cell genomes. Profiled with immunoSEQ multiplex PCR; TCRdb holds only in-frame clones, not every one. The sample lists some 690,000 clones; less than 95% were seen once. V usage is TRBV19 and J usage is TRBJ1-5, with D uncertain. This TCR derives from a man between 18 and 29 years old in good health. Some clones in this sample may be carry-over from other donors' samples. Sequencing used memory CD8+ T cells from PBMCs. Described subset: CD45RO+ cells pooled with CCR7-negative TemRA cells. CDR3 sequence reads: CASSFGVGQPQHF. CDR3 DNA sequence: TGTGCCAGTAGTTTCGGGGTTGGTCAGCCCCAGCATTTT.